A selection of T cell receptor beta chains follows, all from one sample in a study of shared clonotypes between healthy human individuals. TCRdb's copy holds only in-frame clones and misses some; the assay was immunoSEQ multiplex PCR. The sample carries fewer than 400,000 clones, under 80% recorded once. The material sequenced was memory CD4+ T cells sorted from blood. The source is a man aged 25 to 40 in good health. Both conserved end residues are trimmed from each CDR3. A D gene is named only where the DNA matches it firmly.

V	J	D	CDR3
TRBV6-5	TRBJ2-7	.	ASSYRGYEQY
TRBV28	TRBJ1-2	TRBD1	ASSTGGPNYGYT
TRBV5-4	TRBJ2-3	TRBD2	ASSSPRGLADTDTQY
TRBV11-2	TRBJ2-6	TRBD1	ASSSIDRAGANVLT
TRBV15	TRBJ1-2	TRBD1	ATSRDQETGWYGYT
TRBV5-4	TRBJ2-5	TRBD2	ASSPATSGRKSQY
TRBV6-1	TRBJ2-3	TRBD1	ASSEVLQGALSTDTQY
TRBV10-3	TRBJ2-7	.	AISDIRTDYEQY
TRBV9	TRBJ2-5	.	ASSARDRETQETQY
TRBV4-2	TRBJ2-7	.	ASIVSGDSYEQY
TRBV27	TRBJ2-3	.	ASSGASTDTQY
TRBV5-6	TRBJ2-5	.	ASSPPRLETQY
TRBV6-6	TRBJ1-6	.	ASYSSRNSPLH
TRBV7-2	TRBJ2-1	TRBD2	ASSPGGINEQF
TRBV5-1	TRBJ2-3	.	ASGVGEDTQY
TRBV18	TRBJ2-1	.	ASSPMVSSYNEQF
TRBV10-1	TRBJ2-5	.	ASSESSETQY
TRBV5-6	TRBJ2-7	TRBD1	ASSLTGQGNHEQY
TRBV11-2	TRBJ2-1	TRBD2	ASSLVQREYNEQF
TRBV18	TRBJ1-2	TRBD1	ASSNRPTGGLRNYGYT
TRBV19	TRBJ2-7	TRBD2	ASSLTSGSSYEQY
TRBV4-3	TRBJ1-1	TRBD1	ASSRNGDTGTGDKTF
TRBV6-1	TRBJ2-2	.	AVEPAGELF
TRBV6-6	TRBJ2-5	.	ASSYKGGQETQY
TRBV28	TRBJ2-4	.	ASRPQGDIQY
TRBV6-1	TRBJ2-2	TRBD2	ASRGLAGTAGELF
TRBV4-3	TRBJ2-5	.	ASSQEASRETQY
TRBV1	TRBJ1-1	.	TSSRQGRCTEAF
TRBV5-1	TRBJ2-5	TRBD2	ASSRAAGGLQTQY
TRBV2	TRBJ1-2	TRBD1	ASRPDGTGGNGYT
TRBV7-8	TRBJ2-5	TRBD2	ASSLRTSDQYNQETQY
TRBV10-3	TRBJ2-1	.	AIKEEARGSGEQF
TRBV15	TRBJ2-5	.	ATSRGDNQETQY
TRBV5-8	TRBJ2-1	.	ACSDRPYNEQF
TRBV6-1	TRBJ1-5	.	ASSESHKWNQPQH
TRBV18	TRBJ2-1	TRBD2	ASSLLTSGINNEQF
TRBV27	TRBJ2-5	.	ASRPGNQETQY
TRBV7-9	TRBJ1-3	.	ASSSPNSGNTIY
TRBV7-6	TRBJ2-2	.	ASSLMLVGELF
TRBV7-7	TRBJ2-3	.	ASSLKSADTQY
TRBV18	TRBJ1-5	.	ASSPFQDSNQPQH
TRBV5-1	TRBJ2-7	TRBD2	ASRRLAGEGYEQY
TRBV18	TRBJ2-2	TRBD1	ASSPPWQGAGELF
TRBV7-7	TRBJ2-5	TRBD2	ASSLLGGSGETQY
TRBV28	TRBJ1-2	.	ASSKGHALNYGYT
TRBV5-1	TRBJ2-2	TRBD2	ASQKLAGGNIGELF
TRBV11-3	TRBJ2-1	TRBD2	ASSLTSGENEQF